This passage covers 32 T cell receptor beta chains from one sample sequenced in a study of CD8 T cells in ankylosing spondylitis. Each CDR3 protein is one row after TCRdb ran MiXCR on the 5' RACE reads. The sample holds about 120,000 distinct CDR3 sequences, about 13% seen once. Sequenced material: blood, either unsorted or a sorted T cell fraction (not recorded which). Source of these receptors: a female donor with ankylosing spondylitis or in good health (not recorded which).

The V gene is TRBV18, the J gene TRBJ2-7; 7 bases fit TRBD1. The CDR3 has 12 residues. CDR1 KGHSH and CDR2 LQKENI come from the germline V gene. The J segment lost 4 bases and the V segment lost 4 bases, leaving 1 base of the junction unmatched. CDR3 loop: CASSQDRYEQYF. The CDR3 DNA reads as TGTGCCAGCTCACAGGACAGGTACGAGCAGTACTTC.

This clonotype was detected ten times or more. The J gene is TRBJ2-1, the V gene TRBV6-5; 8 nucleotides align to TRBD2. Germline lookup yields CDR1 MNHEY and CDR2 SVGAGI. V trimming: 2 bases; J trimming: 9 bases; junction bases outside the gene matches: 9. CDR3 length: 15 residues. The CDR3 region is CASSYVPGGLGEQFF. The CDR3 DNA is TGTGCCAGCAGTTACGTGCCGGGGGGGTTAGGTGAGCAGTTCTTC.

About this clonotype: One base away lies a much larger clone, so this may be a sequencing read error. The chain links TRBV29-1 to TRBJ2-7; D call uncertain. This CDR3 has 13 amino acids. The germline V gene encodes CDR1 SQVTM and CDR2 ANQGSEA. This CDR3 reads CSVTAGSSYEHYF. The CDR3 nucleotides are TGCAGCGTTACCGCAGGTAGCTCCTACGAGCATTACTTC.

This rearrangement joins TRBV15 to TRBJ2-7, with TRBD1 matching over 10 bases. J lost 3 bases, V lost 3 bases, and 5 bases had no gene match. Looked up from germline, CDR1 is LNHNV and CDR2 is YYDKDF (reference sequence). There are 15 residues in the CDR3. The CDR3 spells CATSSDRGPYYEQYF. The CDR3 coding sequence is TGTGCCACCAGCAGTGACAGGGGGCCCTACTACGAGCAGTACTTC.

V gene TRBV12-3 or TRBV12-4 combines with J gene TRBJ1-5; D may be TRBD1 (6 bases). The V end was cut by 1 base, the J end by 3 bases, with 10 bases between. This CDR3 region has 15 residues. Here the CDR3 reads CASSLVQGVNQPQHF. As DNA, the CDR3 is TGTGCCAGCAGTTTAGTACAGGGCGTCAATCAGCCCCAGCATTTT.

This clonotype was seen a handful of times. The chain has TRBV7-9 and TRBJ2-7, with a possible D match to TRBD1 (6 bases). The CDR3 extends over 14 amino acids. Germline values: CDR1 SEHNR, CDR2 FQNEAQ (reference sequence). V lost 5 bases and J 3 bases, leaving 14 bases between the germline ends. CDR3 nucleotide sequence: TGTGCCAGCAGCGTGAGACAGGAAATCTACGAGCAGTACTTC. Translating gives CASSVRQEIYEQYF.

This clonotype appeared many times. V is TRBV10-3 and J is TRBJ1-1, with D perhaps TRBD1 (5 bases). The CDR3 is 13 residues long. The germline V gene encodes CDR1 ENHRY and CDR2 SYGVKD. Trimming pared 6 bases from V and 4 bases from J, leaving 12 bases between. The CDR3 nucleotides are TGTGCCATCAGCGTGGGGGGTTCCACTGAAGCTTTCTTT. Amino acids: CAISVGGSTEAFF.

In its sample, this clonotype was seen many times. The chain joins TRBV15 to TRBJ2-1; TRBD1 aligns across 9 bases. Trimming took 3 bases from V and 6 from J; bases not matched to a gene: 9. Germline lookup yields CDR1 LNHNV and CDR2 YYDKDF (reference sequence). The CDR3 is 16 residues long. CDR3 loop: CATSSPGTGKSNEQFF. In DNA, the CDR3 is TGTGCCACCAGCAGTCCCGGGACAGGGAAAAGCAATGAGCAGTTCTTC. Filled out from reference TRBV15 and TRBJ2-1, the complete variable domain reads DAMVIQNPRYQVTQFGKPVTLSCSQTLNHNVMYWYQQKSSQAPKLLFHYYDKDFNNEADTPDNFQSRRPNTSFCFLDIRSPGLGDTAMYLCATSSPGTGKSNEQFFGPGTRLTVL.

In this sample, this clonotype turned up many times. The CDR3, as DNA: TGCGCCAGCAGCTTGGATCTGTTATACGAGCAGTACTTC. Its translation: CASSLDLLYEQYF. This chain joins TRBV5-1 and TRBJ2-7, with unresolved D. The V and J ends lost 0 bases and 4 bases respectively, with 8 bases between them. CDR1 and CDR2 (germline): SGHRS, YFSETQ. The CDR3 is 13 residues long. Using reference TRBV5-1 and TRBJ2-7 for the parts outside the CDR3, the full variable domain is KAGVTQTPRYLIKTRGQQVTLSCSPISGHRSVSWYQQTPGQGLQFLFEYFSETQRNKGNFPGRFSGRQFSNSRSEMNVSTLELGDSALYLCASSLDLLYEQYFGPGTRLTVT.

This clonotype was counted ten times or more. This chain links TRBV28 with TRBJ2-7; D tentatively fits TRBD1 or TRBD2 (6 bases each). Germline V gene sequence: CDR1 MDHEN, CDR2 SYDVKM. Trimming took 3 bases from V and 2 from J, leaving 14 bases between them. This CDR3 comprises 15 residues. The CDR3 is CASSFARGQTYEQYF. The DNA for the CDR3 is TGTGCCAGCAGTTTTGCCCGGGGGCAAACCTACGAGCAGTACTTC. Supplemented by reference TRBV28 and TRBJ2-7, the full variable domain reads DVKVTQSSRYLVKRTGEKVFLECVQDMDHENMFWYRQDPGLGLRLIYFSYDVKMKEKGDIPEGYSVSREKKERFSLILESASTNQTSMYLCASSFARGQTYEQYFGPGTRLTVT.

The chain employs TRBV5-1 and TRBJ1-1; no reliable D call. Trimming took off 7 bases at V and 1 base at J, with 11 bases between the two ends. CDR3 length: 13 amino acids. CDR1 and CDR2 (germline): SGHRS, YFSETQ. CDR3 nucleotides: TGCGCCAGCCAAATTAACGGGAACACTGAAGCTTTCTTT. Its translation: CASQINGNTEAFF.

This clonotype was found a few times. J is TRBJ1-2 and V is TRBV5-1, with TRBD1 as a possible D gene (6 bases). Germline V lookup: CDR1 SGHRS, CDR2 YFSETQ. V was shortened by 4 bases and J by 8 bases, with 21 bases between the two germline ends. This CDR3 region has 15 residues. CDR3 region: CASSPGQQIIRGYTF. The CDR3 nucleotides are TGCGCCAGCAGCCCGGGACAACAAATCATCCGGGGCTACACCTTC.

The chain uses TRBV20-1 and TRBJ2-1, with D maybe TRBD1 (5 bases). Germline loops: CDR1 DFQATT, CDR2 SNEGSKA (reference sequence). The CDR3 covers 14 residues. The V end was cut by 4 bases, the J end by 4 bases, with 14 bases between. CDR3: CSAIETALYNEQFF. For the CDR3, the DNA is TGCAGTGCTATTGAGACAGCCCTTTACAATGAGCAGTTCTTC.

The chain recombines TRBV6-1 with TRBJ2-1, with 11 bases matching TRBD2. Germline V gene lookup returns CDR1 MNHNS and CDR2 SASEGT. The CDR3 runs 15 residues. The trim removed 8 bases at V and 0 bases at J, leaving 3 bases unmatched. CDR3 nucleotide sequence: TGTGCCAGCGGACTAGCGGGTCCCTCCTACAATGAGCAGTTCTTC. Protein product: CASGLAGPSYNEQFF.

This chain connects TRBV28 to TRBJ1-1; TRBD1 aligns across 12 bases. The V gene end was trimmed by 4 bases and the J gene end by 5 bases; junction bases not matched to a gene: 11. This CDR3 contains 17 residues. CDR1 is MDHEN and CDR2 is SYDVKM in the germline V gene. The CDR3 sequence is CASSSPGQGASFTEAFF. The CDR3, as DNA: TGTGCCAGCAGTTCCCCGGGACAGGGGGCCTCTTTTACTGAAGCTTTCTTT.

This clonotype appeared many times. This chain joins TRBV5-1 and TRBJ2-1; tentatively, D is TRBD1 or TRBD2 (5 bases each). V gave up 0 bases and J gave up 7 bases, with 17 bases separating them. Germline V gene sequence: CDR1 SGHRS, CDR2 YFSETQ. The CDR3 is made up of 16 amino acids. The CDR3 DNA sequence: TGCGCCAGCAGCTTGGCCGGGACGGGCCGTGGGAATGAGCAGTTCTTC. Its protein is CASSLAGTGRGNEQFF.

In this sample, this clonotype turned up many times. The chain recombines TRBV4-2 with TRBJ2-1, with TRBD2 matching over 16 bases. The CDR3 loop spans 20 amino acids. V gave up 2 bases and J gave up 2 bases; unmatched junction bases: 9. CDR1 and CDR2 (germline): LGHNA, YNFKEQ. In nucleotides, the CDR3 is TGTGCCAGCAGCCAACTCGCCGGGACTAGCGGGGGGGCAGCCTACAATGAGCAGTTCTTC. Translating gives CASSQLAGTSGGAAYNEQFF.

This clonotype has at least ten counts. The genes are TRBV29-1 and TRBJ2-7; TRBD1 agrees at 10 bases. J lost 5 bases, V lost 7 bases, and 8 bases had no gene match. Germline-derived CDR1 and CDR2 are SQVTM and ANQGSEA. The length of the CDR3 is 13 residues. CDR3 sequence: CSGTGTGDHEQYF. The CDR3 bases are TGCAGCGGAACCGGGACAGGGGATCACGAGCAGTACTTC.

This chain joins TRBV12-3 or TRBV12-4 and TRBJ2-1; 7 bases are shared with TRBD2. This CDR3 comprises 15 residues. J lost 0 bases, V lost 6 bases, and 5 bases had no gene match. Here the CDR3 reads CASRERGRSYNEQFF. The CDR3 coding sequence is TGTGCCAGCAGAGAGCGGGGTCGCTCCTACAATGAGCAGTTCTTC.

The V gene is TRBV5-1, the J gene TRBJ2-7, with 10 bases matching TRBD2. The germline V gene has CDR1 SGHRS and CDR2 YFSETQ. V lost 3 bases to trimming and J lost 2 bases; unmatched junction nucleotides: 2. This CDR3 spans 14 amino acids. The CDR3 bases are TGCGCCAGCAGCTGGACTAGCGGAGCCTACGAGCAGTACTTC. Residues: CASSWTSGAYEQYF.

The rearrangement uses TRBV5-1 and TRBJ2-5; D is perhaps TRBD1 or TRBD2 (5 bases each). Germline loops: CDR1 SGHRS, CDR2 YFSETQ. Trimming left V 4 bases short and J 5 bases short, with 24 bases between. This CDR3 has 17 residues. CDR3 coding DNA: TGCGCCAGCAGCATAGACCCCGGGACCTCCGAGGCTGAGACCCAGTACTTC. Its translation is CASSIDPGTSEAETQYF.

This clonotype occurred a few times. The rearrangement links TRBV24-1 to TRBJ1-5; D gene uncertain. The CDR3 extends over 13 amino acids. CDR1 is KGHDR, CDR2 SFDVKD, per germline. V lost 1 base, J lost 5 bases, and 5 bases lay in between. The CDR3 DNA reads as TGTGCCACCAGTGATTTCGCAGATCAGCCCCAGCATTTT. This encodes CATSDFADQPQHF.

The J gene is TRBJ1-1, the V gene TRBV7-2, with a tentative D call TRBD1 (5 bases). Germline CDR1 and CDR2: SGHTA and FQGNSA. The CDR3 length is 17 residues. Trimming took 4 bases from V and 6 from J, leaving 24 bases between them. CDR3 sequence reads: CASSSPQGLAGRPEAFF. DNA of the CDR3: TGTGCCAGCAGCTCCCCCCAAGGACTGGCAGGGAGGCCTGAAGCTTTCTTT.

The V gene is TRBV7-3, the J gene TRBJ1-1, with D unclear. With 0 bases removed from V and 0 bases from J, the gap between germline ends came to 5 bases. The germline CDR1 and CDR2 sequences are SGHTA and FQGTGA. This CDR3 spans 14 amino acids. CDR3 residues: CASSLTLMNTEAFF. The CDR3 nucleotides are TGTGCCAGCAGCTTAACTCTAATGAACACTGAAGCTTTCTTT.

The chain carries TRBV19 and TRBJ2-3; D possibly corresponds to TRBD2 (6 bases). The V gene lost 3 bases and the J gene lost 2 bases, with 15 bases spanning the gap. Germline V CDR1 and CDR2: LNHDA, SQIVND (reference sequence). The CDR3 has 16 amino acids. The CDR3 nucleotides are TGTGCCAGTAGTATCCGCCGGGACTGGGACACAGATACGCAGTATTTT. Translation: CASSIRRDWDTDTQYF.

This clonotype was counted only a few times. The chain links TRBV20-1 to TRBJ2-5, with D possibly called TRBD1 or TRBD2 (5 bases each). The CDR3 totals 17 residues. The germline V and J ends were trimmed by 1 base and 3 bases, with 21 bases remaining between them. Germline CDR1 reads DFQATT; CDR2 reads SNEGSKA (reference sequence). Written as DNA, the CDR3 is TGCAGTGCTAGAGTCCTTGGGGGACCTCATTCGGAAGAGACCCAGTACTTC. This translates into CSARVLGGPHSEETQYF.

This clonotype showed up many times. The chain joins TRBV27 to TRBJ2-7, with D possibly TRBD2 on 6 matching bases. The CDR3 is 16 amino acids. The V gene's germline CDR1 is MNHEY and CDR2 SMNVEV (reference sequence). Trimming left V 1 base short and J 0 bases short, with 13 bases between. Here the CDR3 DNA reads TGTGCCAGCAGTTTATTTGGGAGGATAAGCTCCTACGAGCAGTACTTC. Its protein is CASSLFGRISSYEQYF.

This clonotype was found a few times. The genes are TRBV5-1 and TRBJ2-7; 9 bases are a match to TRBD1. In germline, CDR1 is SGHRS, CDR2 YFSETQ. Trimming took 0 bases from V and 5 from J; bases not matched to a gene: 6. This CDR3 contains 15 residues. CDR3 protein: CASSLGGQGTNEQYF. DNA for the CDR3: TGCGCCAGCAGCTTGGGAGGACAGGGGACGAACGAGCAGTACTTC.

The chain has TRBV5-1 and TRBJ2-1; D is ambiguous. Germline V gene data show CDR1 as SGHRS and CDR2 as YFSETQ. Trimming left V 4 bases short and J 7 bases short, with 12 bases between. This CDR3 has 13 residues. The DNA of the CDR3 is TGCGCCAGCAGCACCAGCGTGGGGAATGAGCAGTTCTTC. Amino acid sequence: CASSTSVGNEQFF.

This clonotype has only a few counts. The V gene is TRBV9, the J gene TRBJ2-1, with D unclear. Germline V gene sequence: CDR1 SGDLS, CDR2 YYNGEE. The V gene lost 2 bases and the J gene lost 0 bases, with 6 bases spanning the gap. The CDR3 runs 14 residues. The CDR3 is CASSVDGSYNEQFF. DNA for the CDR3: TGTGCCAGCAGCGTTGACGGCTCCTACAATGAGCAGTTCTTC.

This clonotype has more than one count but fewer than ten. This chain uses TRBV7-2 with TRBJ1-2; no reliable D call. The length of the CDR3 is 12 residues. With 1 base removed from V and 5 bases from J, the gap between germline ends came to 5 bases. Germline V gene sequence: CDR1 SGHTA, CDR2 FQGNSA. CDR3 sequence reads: CASSLEIYGYTF. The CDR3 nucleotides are TGTGCCAGCAGCTTAGAAATTTATGGCTACACCTTC.

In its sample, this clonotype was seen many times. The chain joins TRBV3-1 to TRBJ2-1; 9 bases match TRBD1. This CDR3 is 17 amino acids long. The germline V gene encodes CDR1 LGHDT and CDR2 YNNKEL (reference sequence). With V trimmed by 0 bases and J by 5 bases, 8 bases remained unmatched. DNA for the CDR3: TGTGCCAGCAGCCAAGATCTAGGGACAGGGCTGAACAATGAGCAGTTCTTC. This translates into CASSQDLGTGLNNEQFF.